A selection of T cell receptor beta chains follows, all from one sample in a study of blood T cell repertoires in COVID-19. The table came from immunoSEQ multiplex PCR; TCRdb's copy has only in-frame clones and leaves some out. The sample contains more than 250,000 clones, about nine tenths of which appear only once. Sequenced material: peripheral blood. These receptors were obtained from a man aged 50-59 years with active or convalescent COVID-19. The CDR3 runs from the conserved cysteine through the conserved F or W. The order of the fields is V gene, clone size, D gene, J gene, CDR3 DNA, CDR3 protein. D genes are given only for firm matches. Clone size appears in some rows only: once, few, many, or a class for an expanded clone.

v_call: TRBV2
clone_size: .
d_call: TRBD2
j_call: TRBJ2-5
cdr3_nt: TGTGCCAGCAGCAGACTAGCGGGGGGTGGGGAGACCCAGTACTTC
cdr3_aa: CASSRLAGGGETQYF

v_call: TRBV28
clone_size: .
d_call: .
j_call: TRBJ1-2
cdr3_nt: TGTGCCAGCAGTTTTTCGGGAACCGGCTACACCTTC
cdr3_aa: CASSFSGTGYTF

v_call: TRBV5-1
clone_size: .
d_call: TRBD2
j_call: TRBJ2-1
cdr3_nt: TGCGCCAGCAGCTCGACTAGCGGGAGTATAAACAATGAGCAGTTCTTC
cdr3_aa: CASSSTSGSINNEQFF

v_call: TRBV6-2/TRBV6-3
clone_size: .
d_call: .
j_call: TRBJ1-1
cdr3_nt: TGTGCCAGCAGTTACTCGGGGGCCGCTTTCTTT
cdr3_aa: CASSYSGAAFF

v_call: TRBV27
clone_size: .
d_call: .
j_call: TRBJ1-1
cdr3_nt: TGTGCCAGCAGTTTTCGGCGCGGCAGGGGCACTGAAGCTTTCTTT
cdr3_aa: CASSFRRGRGTEAFF

v_call: TRBV6-1
clone_size: .
d_call: TRBD1
j_call: TRBJ2-5
cdr3_nt: TGTGCCAGCAGTGATCCGGGACAGGGTATTTTAGAGACCCAGTACTTC
cdr3_aa: CASSDPGQGILETQYF

v_call: TRBV4-1
clone_size: .
d_call: TRBD2
j_call: TRBJ2-1
cdr3_nt: TGCGCCAGCAGCCAAGATCGCGGACTAGCGGGGGGGCAGTTCTTC
cdr3_aa: CASSQDRGLAGGQFF

v_call: TRBV4-2
clone_size: .
d_call: TRBD2
j_call: TRBJ2-1
cdr3_nt: TGTGCCAGCAGCCGCTCACTCGGACTAGCGGGAGGGAGAAATGAGCAGTTCTTC
cdr3_aa: CASSRSLGLAGGRNEQFF

v_call: TRBV6-5
clone_size: .
d_call: TRBD1
j_call: TRBJ1-3
cdr3_nt: TGTGCCAGCAGCACCCCGACAGGGGGTTTCAACACCATATATTTT
cdr3_aa: CASSTPTGGFNTIYF

v_call: TRBV19
clone_size: .
d_call: TRBD2
j_call: TRBJ2-3
cdr3_nt: TGTGCCAGTAACAAGGGCCGGGGGGCAGATACGCAGTATTTT
cdr3_aa: CASNKGRGADTQYF

v_call: TRBV27
clone_size: .
d_call: .
j_call: TRBJ2-7
cdr3_nt: TGTGCCAGCAGTTTTAGCAGGGCCAGGTACGAGCAGTACTTC
cdr3_aa: CASSFSRARYEQYF

v_call: TRBV28
clone_size: .
d_call: .
j_call: TRBJ1-4
cdr3_nt: TGTGCCAGCAGCCTCGGGGGGGTTGAGGAAAAACTGTTTTTT
cdr3_aa: CASSLGGVEEKLFF

v_call: TRBV2
clone_size: .
d_call: TRBD2
j_call: TRBJ2-1
cdr3_nt: TGTGCCAGCAGTGAAGCGGGGCTAGCGGTCTCCTACAATGAGCAGTTCTTC
cdr3_aa: CASSEAGLAVSYNEQFF

v_call: TRBV3-1/TRBV3-2
clone_size: .
d_call: .
j_call: TRBJ1-5
cdr3_nt: TGTGCCAGCAGCCTGGGAGAGGGTCAGCCCCAGCATTTT
cdr3_aa: CASSLGEGQPQHF

v_call: TRBV5-1
clone_size: .
d_call: TRBD2
j_call: TRBJ2-3
cdr3_nt: TGCGCCAGCACACCCTCGGCTAGCGGGAATACAGATACGCAGTATTTT
cdr3_aa: CASTPSASGNTDTQYF

v_call: TRBV19
clone_size: .
d_call: .
j_call: TRBJ2-7
cdr3_nt: TGTGCCAGTAGTTCCTGGGGTAGCGGCTCCTACGAGCAGTACTTC
cdr3_aa: CASSSWGSGSYEQYF

v_call: TRBV10-2
clone_size: .
d_call: TRBD1
j_call: TRBJ1-2
cdr3_nt: TGCGCCAGCAGTAACAGGGGGTTGACTAACTATGGCTACACCTTC
cdr3_aa: CASSNRGLTNYGYTF

v_call: TRBV4-2
clone_size: once
d_call: .
j_call: TRBJ1-2
cdr3_nt: TGTGCCAGCAGCCAGACGGACGGGAGCTATGGCTACACCTTC
cdr3_aa: CASSQTDGSYGYTF

v_call: TRBV19
clone_size: .
d_call: TRBD1
j_call: TRBJ1-3
cdr3_nt: TGTGCCAGTGCGGGACAGGTCGGAAACACCATATATTTT
cdr3_aa: CASAGQVGNTIYF

v_call: TRBV10-3
clone_size: .
d_call: TRBD2
j_call: TRBJ2-1
cdr3_nt: TGTGCCATCAGTCCAAGGACTAGCGGGAGGAACAATGAGCAGTTCTTC
cdr3_aa: CAISPRTSGRNNEQFF

v_call: TRBV24-1
clone_size: .
d_call: TRBD1
j_call: TRBJ1-5
cdr3_nt: TGTGCCACCAGTGACGGGACAGGGGGCAATCAGCCCCAGCATTTT
cdr3_aa: CATSDGTGGNQPQHF

v_call: TRBV28
clone_size: .
d_call: .
j_call: TRBJ1-2
cdr3_nt: TGTGCCAGCAGTTTATATTCAGGCTACACCTTC
cdr3_aa: CASSLYSGYTF

v_call: TRBV18
clone_size: .
d_call: .
j_call: TRBJ2-5
cdr3_nt: TGTGCCAGCTCACCACGATCGCGCGGGACGGATCGTCAAGAGACCCAGTACTTC
cdr3_aa: CASSPRSRGTDRQETQYF

v_call: TRBV28
clone_size: .
d_call: TRBD1
j_call: TRBJ2-7
cdr3_nt: TGTGCCAGCAGACGACAGGGGAGCTCCTACGAGCAGTACTTC
cdr3_aa: CASRRQGSSYEQYF

v_call: TRBV27
clone_size: .
d_call: TRBD2
j_call: TRBJ2-1
cdr3_nt: TGTGCCAGCAGTTTAGTGCTAGCGGGATATGAGCAGTTCTTC
cdr3_aa: CASSLVLAGYEQFF

v_call: TRBV19
clone_size: .
d_call: .
j_call: TRBJ2-7
cdr3_nt: TGTGCCAGTAGTAATACAAGAGGGAGTTCCTACGAGCAGTACTTC
cdr3_aa: CASSNTRGSSYEQYF

v_call: TRBV28
clone_size: .
d_call: TRBD1
j_call: TRBJ1-4
cdr3_nt: TGTGCCAGCATGAGGGGGCGCCTTGAAAAACTGTTTTTT
cdr3_aa: CASMRGRLEKLFF

v_call: TRBV11-3
clone_size: .
d_call: .
j_call: TRBJ2-7
cdr3_nt: TGTGCCAGCAGCTTAGTCCCAACAGGGATCCCCTACGAGCAGTACTTC
cdr3_aa: CASSLVPTGIPYEQYF

v_call: TRBV30
clone_size: .
d_call: TRBD1
j_call: TRBJ1-6
cdr3_nt: TGTGCCTGGAGGATGGACAGGAGTAATTCACCCCTCCACTTT
cdr3_aa: CAWRMDRSNSPLHF

v_call: TRBV7-7
clone_size: .
d_call: .
j_call: TRBJ2-2
cdr3_nt: TGTGCTAGCAGCTTAGCGTCTAGCACCGGGGAGCTGTTTTTT
cdr3_aa: CASSLASSTGELFF

v_call: TRBV9
clone_size: .
d_call: TRBD1
j_call: TRBJ1-5
cdr3_nt: TGTGCCAGCAGCCCCGGGACAGGGTACCATCAGCCCCAGCATTTT
cdr3_aa: CASSPGTGYHQPQHF

v_call: TRBV27
clone_size: few
d_call: .
j_call: TRBJ2-5
cdr3_nt: TGTGCCAGCAGTTTATCGGGGCGGGGCCAAGAGACCCAGTACTTC
cdr3_aa: CASSLSGRGQETQYF

v_call: TRBV28
clone_size: .
d_call: .
j_call: TRBJ1-2
cdr3_nt: TGTGCCAGCAGTTCAGGGGAGAGTGGCTACACCTTC
cdr3_aa: CASSSGESGYTF

v_call: TRBV4-3
clone_size: .
d_call: .
j_call: TRBJ2-3
cdr3_nt: TGCGCCAGCAGCCAAGAGGGCCGAGCAGATACGCAGTATTTT
cdr3_aa: CASSQEGRADTQYF

v_call: TRBV18
clone_size: once
d_call: .
j_call: TRBJ1-1
cdr3_nt: TGTGCCAGCTCACCTTCAACGGGGGGATACACTGAAGCTTTCTTT
cdr3_aa: CASSPSTGGYTEAFF

v_call: TRBV9
clone_size: few
d_call: .
j_call: TRBJ1-5
cdr3_nt: TGTGCCAGCAGCGTAGCTACCGGTTGTATAATGACAGATCAGCCCCAGCATTTT
cdr3_aa: CASSVATGCIMTDQPQHF

v_call: TRBV21-1
clone_size: .
d_call: .
j_call: TRBJ2-3
cdr3_nt: TGTGCCAGCAGCAAAGGTGAAGGTCCGCGGGCCCTCACAGATACGCAGTATTTT
cdr3_aa: CASSKGEGPRALTDTQYF

v_call: TRBV6-5
clone_size: .
d_call: .
j_call: TRBJ1-2
cdr3_nt: TGTGCCAGCAGTTACGATAATCGAGGCTGGGGCTACACCTTC
cdr3_aa: CASSYDNRGWGYTF

v_call: TRBV7-6
clone_size: .
d_call: TRBD2
j_call: TRBJ2-3
cdr3_nt: TGTGCCAGCAGCCTACTAGCGGGAGTTAGCACAGATACGCAGTATTTT
cdr3_aa: CASSLLAGVSTDTQYF

v_call: TRBV19
clone_size: once
d_call: TRBD1
j_call: TRBJ2-7
cdr3_nt: TGTGCCAGTAGTATAGAGGGACAGGGCTCAATCTACGAGCAGTACTTC
cdr3_aa: CASSIEGQGSIYEQYF

v_call: TRBV30
clone_size: .
d_call: TRBD2
j_call: TRBJ2-7
cdr3_nt: TGTGCCTGGAGTGTACGGTGGCGGGGGGCCTACGAGCAGTACTTC
cdr3_aa: CAWSVRWRGAYEQYF

v_call: TRBV5-6
clone_size: few
d_call: .
j_call: TRBJ1-2
cdr3_nt: TGTGCCAGCAGCTTGGGGTCTACGGGATACTATGGCTACACCTTC
cdr3_aa: CASSLGSTGYYGYTF

v_call: TRBV2
clone_size: .
d_call: .
j_call: TRBJ1-1
cdr3_nt: TGTGCCAGCAGTGAAGCGTCTGGCCCCCTGACAGGCACTGAAGCTTTCTTT
cdr3_aa: CASSEASGPLTGTEAFF

v_call: TRBV12-3/TRBV12-4
clone_size: .
d_call: .
j_call: TRBJ1-2
cdr3_nt: TGTGCCAGCAGTTTAGGAAGGGGCTATGGCTACACCTTC
cdr3_aa: CASSLGRGYGYTF